The 4 T cell receptor beta chains in this list originate from one sample, sequenced in a study of blood T cell repertoires in COVID-19 (dated by TCRdb to the early 2020s). Receptors were amplified or captured by the immunoSEQ multiplex PCR assay. Held by TCRdb, this immuneACCESS table contains in-frame sequences only and omits some clones. Under half of the omission traces to an unresolved V gene where checked; the cause of the rest is unknown. The sample table holds some 240,000 clones, of which approximately 90% were seen once. Around 0.84% of the sample is in the top ten clones. Sequencing input: peripheral blood. The origin of the receptors is a man aged 55 to 70 with COVID-19, enrolled during active disease.

The chain links TRBV9 to TRBJ2-7, with D possibly matching TRBD1 (5 bases). The CDR3 runs to 15 residues. The V end lost 0 bases, the J end lost 0 bases, and 10 bases lay between the germline ends. The V gene's germline CDR1 is SGDLS and CDR2 YYNGEE. The CDR3 sequence: CASSVEGLNSYEQYF. The DNA of the CDR3 is TGTGCCAGCAGCGTAGAGGGGTTAAACTCCTACGAGCAGTACTTC.

The chain joins TRBV6-4 to TRBJ2-1; no reliable D call. The CDR3 covers 15 residues. V dropped 2 bases and J dropped 2 bases, with 10 bases sitting between them. CDR1 MRHNA and CDR2 SNTAGT come from the germline V gene. Here the CDR3 DNA reads TGTGCCAGCAGTGACGGCGGCAGCACCTACAATGAGCAGTTCTTC. It specifies CASSDGGSTYNEQFF.

This clone was found once. V usage is TRBV5-1 and J usage is TRBJ1-6, with D maybe TRBD1 (6 bases). CDR3 length: 16 amino acids. The V end lost 0 bases, the J end lost 11 bases, and 18 bases lay between the germline ends. The V gene's germline CDR1 is SGHRS and CDR2 YFSETQ. The CDR3 DNA reads as TGCGCCAGCAGCTTGGGGATGACAGGTAGTCCGCCACCCCTCCACTTT. It is translated as CASSLGMTGSPPPLHF.

This CDR3 is CASSLNTGDSVQPQHF. The CDR3 nucleotides are TGTGCCAGCAGCTTAAATACAGGCGACTCAGTTCAGCCCCAGCATTTT. The gene calls are TRBV11-2 and TRBJ1-5; possible D gene TRBD1, 5 bases. The germline V gene has CDR1 SGHAT and CDR2 FQNNGV. CDR3 length: 16 residues. V lost 2 bases to trimming and J lost 6 bases, with 17 bases between them.